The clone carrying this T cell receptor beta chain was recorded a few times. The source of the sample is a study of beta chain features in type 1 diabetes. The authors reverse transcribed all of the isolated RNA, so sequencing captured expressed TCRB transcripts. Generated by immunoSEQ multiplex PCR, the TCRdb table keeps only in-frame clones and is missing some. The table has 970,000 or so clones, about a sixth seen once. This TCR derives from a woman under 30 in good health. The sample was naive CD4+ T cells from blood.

As DNA, the CDR3 is TGTGCCAGTAGCCCCCCCTATAACTTCGGGGGCCTAGCCAAAAACATTCAGTACTTC. Its protein product is CASSPPYNFGGLAKNIQYF. The genes are TRBV19 and TRBJ2-4, with D perhaps given as TRBD1 or TRBD2 (6 bases each). Trimming pared 6 bases from V and 0 bases from J, leaving 24 bases between. Germline V gene data show CDR1 as LNHDA and CDR2 as SQIVND (reference sequence). The CDR3 loop spans 19 amino acids.